This TCR beta chain came from a study of OX40 agonist ivuxolimab in advanced cancers. Libraries were prepared by immunoSEQ multiplex PCR; TCRdb keeps only in-frame clonotypes and omits some of them. The table has approximately 80,000 clones, under 95% seen once. The V end lost 2 bases, the J end lost 2 bases, and 11 bases lay between the germline ends. The CDR3 has 15 residues. CDR1 is SGHTA and CDR2 is FQGNSA in the germline V gene. The V call is TRBV7-2, the J call TRBJ2-3; D perhaps matches TRBD1 (6 bases). The sequence was collected from an adult with an advanced solid tumor such as melanoma, head and neck, liver or kidney cancer. Sequenced here: CD4+ or CD8+ T cells sorted from blood, sampled in a trial of the OX40 agonist ivuxolimab. CDR3 amino acids: CASSLWQGNTDTQYF. The CDR3 region has the DNA TGTGCCAGCAGCTTATGGCAGGGGAACACAGATACGCAGTATTTT.